Detailed here is one T cell receptor (beta chain). Its antigen specificity is not known. No quality values exist for individual bases; no much larger clone is one base distant. The immunoSEQ Assay was used to sequence TCR beta CDR3 regions from DNA. The paper's data handling went like this. To compute T cell density, TCR beta template counts were normalized to usable DNA, which was estimated by amplifying housekeeping genes. Using the preseqR package, richness was estimated by extrapolating to 120,000 templates for tissue samples and 400,000 templates for PBMC samples. Clonality was defined by subtracting Pielou's evenness from one. Differential abundance testing on productive amino-acid clonotypes, with a minimum total count of 5 and an alpha of 0.1, was used to identify tissue-enriched TCRs. The Jaccard Index and the Morisita Overlap Index were used to measure repertoire overlap between compartments. GLIPH grouped TCR beta CDR3s together with public tetramer-defined viral CDR3s, and a viral motif had to include at least three viral sequences and show V-gene enrichment. TCRdb stores this immuneACCESS table with in-frame sequences only. Part of the clones is absent; in the studies checked, under half of the shortfall reflects unresolved V genes, and no reason is known for the rest. V and J calls plus clone size are reproduced from that table; the DNA served to infer D and trimming. The sample table lists about 40,000 clones, about 86% of them with a count of one. Roughly 6.1% of the sample is in the top ten clones.

This record comes from a study of T cells in localized non-small cell lung cancer (dated by TCRdb to about 2020). Notes on the research overall: Comparing tumors with uninvolved tumor-adjacent lungs, the study looked at the T cell repertoires of fewer than 250 patients with early-stage NSCLC. The mean age of the NSCLC patients was about 70 years, with approximately 130 men and around 100 women. The cohort consisted of 236 treatment-naive NSCLC patients whose localized lung tumors had been resected. What the work shows at the level of the full study, not this receptor alone: A median of 57 of the top 100 tumor clones turned up in the paired uninvolved adjacent lung, and under 30 of those clones also ranked among the top 100 of that same adjacent lung. Uninvolved tumor-adjacent lung showed the highest T cell clonality, higher than tumor, which suggests more focused antigenic responses in the uninvolved tumor-adjacent lung. Higher blood T cell density associated with longer overall survival, while higher adjacent-lung clonality associated with shorter survival. Because the study design was exploratory, TCR variables were selected using unadjusted p-values without false-discovery rate correction. Because multi-region sequencing of the tumors was not done, intratumor heterogeneity could not be ruled out.

At diagnosis, peripheral blood, uninvolved tumor-adjacent lung and tumor were collected and were preserved as a mix of fresh-frozen and FFPE material. For TCR repertoire profiling, the blood samples were analyzed as peripheral blood mononuclear cells. V is cut back by 0 bases and J by 5 bases, with 4 bases in the junction unmatched. The CDR3 numbers 15 residues from cysteine through phenylalanine. CDR3 DNA only is kept here, 45 bases in frame from base 1. Looking up the germline V gene yields CDR1 SGHTA and CDR2 FQGTGA. The chain uses TRBV7-3 and TRBJ1-2, with 9 middle bases fitting TRBD1. This clonotype was obtained from a man aged 40-75 years with stage I lung adenocarcinoma. The starting material was peripheral blood, obtained before any cancer treatment. The CDR3 protein: CASSLTGTGNYGYTF. The DNA is as follows: TGTGCCAGCAGCTTAACAGGGACAGGGAATTATGGCTACACCTTC.